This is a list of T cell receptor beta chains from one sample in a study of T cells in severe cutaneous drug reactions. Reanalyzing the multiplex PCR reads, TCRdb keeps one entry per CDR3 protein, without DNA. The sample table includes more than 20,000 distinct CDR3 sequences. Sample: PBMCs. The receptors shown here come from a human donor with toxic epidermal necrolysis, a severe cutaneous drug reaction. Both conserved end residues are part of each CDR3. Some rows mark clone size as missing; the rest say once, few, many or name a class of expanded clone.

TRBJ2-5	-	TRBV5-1	CASSLQQINPETQYF
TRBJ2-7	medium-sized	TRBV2	CATYSGQAYEQYF
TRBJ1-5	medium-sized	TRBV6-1	CASSEMGGTPFLPQHF
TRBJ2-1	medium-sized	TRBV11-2	CASSLLLAVNEQFF
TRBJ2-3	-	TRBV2	CASVQASSTDTQYF
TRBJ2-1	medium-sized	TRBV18	CASSPSTRQFF
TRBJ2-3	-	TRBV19	CASSVRQGLTDTQYF
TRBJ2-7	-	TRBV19	CASSPGLGAYEQYF
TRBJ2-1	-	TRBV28	CASSLSSDNEQFF
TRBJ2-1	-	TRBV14	CASSRRYQTSSYNEQFF
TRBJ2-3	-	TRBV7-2	CASSSRRTSGRSTDTQYF
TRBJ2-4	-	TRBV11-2	CASSTHPGGDIQYF
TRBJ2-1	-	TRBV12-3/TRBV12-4	CASSQKTSDEQFF
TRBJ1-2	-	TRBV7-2	CASSLVFTGQDYGYTF
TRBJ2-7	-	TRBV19	CASSMQGRAYEQYF
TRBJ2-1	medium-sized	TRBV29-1	CSVVEGNRGEEEQFF
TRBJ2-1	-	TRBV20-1	CSARVRLAGGEQFF
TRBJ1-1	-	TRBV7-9	CASSPIQGSKAFF
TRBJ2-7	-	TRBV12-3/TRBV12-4	CASSTTPGPQYF
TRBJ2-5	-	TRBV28	CASSRGDFKETQYF
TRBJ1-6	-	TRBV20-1	CSASGTGSFNNSPLHF
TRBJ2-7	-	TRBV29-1	CSVESSQESYEQYF
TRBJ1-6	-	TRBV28	CASSPPGRLNSPLHF
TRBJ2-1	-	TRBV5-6	CASSLGRIRDQFF
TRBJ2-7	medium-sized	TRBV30	CAWSVGGPQYF
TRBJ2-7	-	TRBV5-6	CASSRGWGNSYEQYF
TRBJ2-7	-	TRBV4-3	CASSQDSGRAYEQYF
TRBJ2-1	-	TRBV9	CASSVGTSGNDEQFF
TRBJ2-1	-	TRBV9	CASSVEGLAGLFSYNEQFF
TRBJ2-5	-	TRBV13	CASSATGQGRETQYF
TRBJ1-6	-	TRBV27	CASSLTGMVGSPLHF
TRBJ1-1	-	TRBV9	CASSPEGWVTEAFF
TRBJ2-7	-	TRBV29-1	CVAWGSGYEQYF
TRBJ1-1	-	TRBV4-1	CASSPRQGRTEAFF
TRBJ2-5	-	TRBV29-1	CSFSWSGGPRETQYF
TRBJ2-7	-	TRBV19	CASSISSGSTYEQYF
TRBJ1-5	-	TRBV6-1	CASSEVETVNQPQHF
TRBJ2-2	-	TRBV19	CASFGTGELFF
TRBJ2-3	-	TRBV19	CASSLSSGTDTQYF
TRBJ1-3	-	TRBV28	CASSLLDNSGNTIYF
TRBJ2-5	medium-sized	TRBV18	CASSPGTVEVETQYF
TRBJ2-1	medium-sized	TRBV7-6	CASSRRLAAKGYSYNEQFF
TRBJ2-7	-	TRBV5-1	CASSLGGLTYEQYF
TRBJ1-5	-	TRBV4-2	CASSTLSRDQPQHF
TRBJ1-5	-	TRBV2	CASRSSGQKSNQPQHF
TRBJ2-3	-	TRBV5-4	CASSSGLAGTDTQYF
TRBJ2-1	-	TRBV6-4	CASSEPLAGVHSEQFF
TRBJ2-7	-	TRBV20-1	CSARDTSGIGNEQYF
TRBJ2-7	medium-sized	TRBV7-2	CASSEAQGKSYEQYF
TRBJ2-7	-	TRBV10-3	CAIKSGDRGPEQYF
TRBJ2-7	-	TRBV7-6	CASSLGQGHSYEQYF
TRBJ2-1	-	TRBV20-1	CSARDFGAELSYNEQFF
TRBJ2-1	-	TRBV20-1	CSASRLDISYNEQFF
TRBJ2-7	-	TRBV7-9	CASSSSESSYEQYF
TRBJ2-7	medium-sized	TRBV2	CATVGADSYEQYF
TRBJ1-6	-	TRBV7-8	CASSLHGGNSPLHF
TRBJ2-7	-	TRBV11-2	CASSLQGFHEQYF
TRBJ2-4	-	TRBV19	CASSPDPGDNIQYF
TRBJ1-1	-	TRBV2	CASVGQVNTEAFF
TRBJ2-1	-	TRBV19	CATVSQDKMGYNEQFF